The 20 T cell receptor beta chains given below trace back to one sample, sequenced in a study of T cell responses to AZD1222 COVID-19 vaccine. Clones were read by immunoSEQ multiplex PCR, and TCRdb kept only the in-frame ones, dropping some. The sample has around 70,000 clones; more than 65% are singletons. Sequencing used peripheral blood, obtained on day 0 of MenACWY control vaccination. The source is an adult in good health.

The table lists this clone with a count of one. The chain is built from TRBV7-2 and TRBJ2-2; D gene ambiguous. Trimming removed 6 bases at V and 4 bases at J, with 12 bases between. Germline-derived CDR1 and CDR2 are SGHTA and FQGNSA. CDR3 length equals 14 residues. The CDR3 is CASSHLTPTGELFF. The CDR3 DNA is TGTGCCAGCAGTCATCTTACACCCACCGGGGAGCTGTTTTTT.

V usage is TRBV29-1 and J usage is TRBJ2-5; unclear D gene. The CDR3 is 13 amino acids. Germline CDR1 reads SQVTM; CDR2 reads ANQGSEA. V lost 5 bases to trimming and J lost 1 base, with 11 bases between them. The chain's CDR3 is CSVFPFTQETQYF. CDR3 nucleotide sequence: TGCAGCGTTTTTCCCTTCACCCAAGAGACCCAGTACTTC.

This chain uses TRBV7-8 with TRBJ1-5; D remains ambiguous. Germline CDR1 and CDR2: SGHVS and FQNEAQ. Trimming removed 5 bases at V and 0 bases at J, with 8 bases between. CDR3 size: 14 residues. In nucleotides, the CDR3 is TGTGCCAGCAGCCCGGGTAATAGCAATCAGCCCCAGCATTTT. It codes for CASSPGNSNQPQHF.

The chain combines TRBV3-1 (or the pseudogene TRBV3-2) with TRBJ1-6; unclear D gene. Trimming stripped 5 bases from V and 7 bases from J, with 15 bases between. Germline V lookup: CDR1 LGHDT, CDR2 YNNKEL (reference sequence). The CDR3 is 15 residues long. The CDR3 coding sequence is TGTGCCAGCAGCGCGACTCGGACGCAAAATTCACCCCTCCACTTT. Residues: CASSATRTQNSPLHF.

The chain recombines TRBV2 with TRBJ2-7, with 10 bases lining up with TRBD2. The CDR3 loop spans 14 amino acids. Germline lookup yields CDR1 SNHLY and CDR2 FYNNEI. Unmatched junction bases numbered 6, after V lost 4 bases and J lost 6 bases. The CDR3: CASSALAGVGEQYF. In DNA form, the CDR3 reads TGTGCCAGCAGTGCGCTAGCGGGAGTAGGCGAGCAGTACTTC.

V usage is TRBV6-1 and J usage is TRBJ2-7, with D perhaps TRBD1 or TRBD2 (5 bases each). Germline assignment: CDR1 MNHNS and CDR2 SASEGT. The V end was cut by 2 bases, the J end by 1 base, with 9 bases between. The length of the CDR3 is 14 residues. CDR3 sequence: CASSESGRSYEQYF. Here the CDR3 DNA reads TGTGCCAGCAGTGAATCAGGGAGATCCTACGAGCAGTACTTC.

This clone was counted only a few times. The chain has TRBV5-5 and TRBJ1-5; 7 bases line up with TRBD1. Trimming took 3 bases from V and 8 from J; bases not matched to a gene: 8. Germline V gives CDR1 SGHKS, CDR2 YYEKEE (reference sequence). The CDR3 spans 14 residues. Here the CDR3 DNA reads TGTGCCAGCAGCTCCCGACAGGGAGGTGAGCCCCAGCATTTT. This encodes CASSSRQGGEPQHF.

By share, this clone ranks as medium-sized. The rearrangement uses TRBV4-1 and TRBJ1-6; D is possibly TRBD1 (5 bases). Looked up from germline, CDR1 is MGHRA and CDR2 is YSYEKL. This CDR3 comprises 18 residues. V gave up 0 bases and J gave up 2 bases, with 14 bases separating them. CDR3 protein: CASSQDISDRTYNSPLHF. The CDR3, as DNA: TGCGCCAGCAGCCAAGATATTTCCGACAGAACCTATAATTCACCCCTCCACTTT.

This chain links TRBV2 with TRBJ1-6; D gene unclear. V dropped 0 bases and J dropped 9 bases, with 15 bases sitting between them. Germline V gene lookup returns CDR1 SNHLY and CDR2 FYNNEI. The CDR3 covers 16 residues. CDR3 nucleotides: TGTGCCAGCAGTGAAGCAGGGATTGGGATGGGTTCACCCCTCCACTTT. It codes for CASSEAGIGMGSPLHF.

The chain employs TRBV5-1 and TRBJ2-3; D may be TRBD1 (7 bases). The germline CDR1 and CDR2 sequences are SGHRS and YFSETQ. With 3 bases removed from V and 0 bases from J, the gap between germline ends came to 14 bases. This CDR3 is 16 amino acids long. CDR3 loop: CASSSGGSPSTDTQYF. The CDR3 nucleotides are TGCGCCAGCAGCTCAGGGGGGTCCCCGAGCACAGATACGCAGTATTTT. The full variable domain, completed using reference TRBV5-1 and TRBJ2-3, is KAGVTQTPRYLIKTRGQQVTLSCSPISGHRSVSWYQQTPGQGLQFLFEYFSETQRNKGNFPGRFSGRQFSNSRSEMNVSTLELGDSALYLCASSSGGSPSTDTQYFGPGTRLTVL.

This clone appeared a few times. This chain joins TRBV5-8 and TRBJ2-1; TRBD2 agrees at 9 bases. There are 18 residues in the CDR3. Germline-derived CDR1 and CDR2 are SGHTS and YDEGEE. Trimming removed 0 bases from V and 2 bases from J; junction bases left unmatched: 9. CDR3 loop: CASSLAGLAVSAYNEQFF. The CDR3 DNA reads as TGTGCCAGCAGCTTGGCGGGACTAGCTGTGAGCGCCTACAATGAGCAGTTCTTC.

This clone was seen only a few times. The CDR3, as DNA: TGTGCCAGCAGTGAAGCGTCGGGGGGCGAGCAGTTCTTC. Translated: CASSEASGGEQFF. The rearrangement joins TRBV2 to TRBJ2-1; maybe TRBD2 (7 bases). The germline CDR1 and CDR2 sequences are SNHLY and FYNNEI. CDR3 size: 13 residues. The ends were cut back, 0 bases at V and 10 bases at J, with 10 bases in the middle.

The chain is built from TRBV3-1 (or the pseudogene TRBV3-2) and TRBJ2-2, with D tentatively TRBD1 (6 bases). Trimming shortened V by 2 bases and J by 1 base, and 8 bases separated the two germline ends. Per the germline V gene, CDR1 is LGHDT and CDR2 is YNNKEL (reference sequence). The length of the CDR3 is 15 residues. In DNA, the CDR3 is TGTGCCAGCAGCCAACAGGACAGGAACACCGGGGAGCTGTTTTTT. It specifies CASSQQDRNTGELFF.

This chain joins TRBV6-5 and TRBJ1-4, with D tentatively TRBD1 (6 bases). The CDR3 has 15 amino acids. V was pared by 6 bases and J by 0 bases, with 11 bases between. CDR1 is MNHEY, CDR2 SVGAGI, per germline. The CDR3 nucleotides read TGTGCCAGCAGGCCCAGGGACACAACTAATGAAAAACTGTTTTTT. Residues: CASRPRDTTNEKLFF.

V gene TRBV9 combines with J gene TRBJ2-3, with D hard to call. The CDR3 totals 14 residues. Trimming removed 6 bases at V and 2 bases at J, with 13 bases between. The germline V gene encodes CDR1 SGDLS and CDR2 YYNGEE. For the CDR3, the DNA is TGTGCCAGCACCGCCGGCCCTTTCACAGATACGCAGTATTTT. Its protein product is CASTAGPFTDTQYF.

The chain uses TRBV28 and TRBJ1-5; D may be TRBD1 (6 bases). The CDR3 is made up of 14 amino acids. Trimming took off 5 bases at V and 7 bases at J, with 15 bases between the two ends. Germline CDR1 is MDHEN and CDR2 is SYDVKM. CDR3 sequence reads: CASSAGDPGQPQHF. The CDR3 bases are TGTGCCAGCAGTGCAGGGGACCCCGGACAGCCCCAGCATTTT.

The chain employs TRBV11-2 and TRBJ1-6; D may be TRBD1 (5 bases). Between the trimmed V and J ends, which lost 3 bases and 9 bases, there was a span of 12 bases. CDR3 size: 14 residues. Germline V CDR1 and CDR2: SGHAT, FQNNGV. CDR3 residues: CASSFWGGSSPLHF. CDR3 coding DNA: TGTGCCAGCAGCTTTTGGGGGGGAAGTTCACCCCTCCACTTT.

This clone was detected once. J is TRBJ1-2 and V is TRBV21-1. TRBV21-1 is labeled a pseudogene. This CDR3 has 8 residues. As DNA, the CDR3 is TGTGCCAGCCGTACCGTTTACTTC. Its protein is CASRTVYF.

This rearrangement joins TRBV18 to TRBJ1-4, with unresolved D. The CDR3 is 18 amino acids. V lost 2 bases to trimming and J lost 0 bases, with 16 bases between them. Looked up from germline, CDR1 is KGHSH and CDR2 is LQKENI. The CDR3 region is CASSPEIGTGATNEKLFF. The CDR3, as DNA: TGTGCCAGCTCACCAGAAATAGGAACGGGTGCAACTAATGAAAAACTGTTTTTT.

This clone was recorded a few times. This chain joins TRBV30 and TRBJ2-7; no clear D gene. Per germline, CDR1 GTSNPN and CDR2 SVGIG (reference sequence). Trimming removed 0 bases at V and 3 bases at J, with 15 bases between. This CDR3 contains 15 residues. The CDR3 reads CAWSVPLGTNYEQYF. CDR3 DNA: TGTGCCTGGAGTGTCCCCCTGGGAACGAACTACGAGCAGTACTTC.